The 8 T cell receptor beta chains below all came from one sample that was sequenced in a study of blood T cells in healthy people across ages. A J-beta primer mix and a sample-barcoded 5' primer were used in a second PCR of about 7 to 12 cycles. TCRdb re-called the 5' RACE reads through MiXCR, storing one row per CDR3 protein. The sample comprises 710,000 or so distinct CDR3 sequences, around 32% of which are singletons, and approximately 15% rests with the top ten. The sample taken for sequencing was blood. The receptors derive from a woman aged 80 or over in good health.

This chain joins TRBV5-1 and TRBJ2-1; TRBD2 matches at 9 bases. The CDR3 sequence is 16 residues long. V lost 4 bases, J lost 0 bases, and 5 bases stayed unmatched. Germline CDR1 SGHRS, CDR2 YFSETQ. CDR3 DNA: TGCGCCAGCAGCCTAGCGGGGCCGACCTCCTACAATGAGCAGTTCTTC. Translating it yields CASSLAGPTSYNEQFF.

The rearrangement links TRBV20-1 to TRBJ1-6; no clear D gene. Germline V gene sequence: CDR1 DFQATT, CDR2 SNEGSKA (reference sequence). V lost 0 bases, J lost 0 bases, and 12 bases lay in between. The CDR3 loop spans 17 amino acids. CDR3 residues: CSARDNGRSSYNSPLHF. The CDR3 DNA is TGCAGTGCTAGAGATAATGGCAGGAGCTCCTATAATTCACCCCTCCACTTT.

The J gene is TRBJ2-1, the V gene TRBV20-1; 7 bases are a match to TRBD2. CDR3 size: 13 residues. V dropped 4 bases and J dropped 9; count of bases not matched to a gene: 9. Germline CDR1 and CDR2: DFQATT and SNEGSKA (reference sequence). For the CDR3, the DNA is TGCAGTGCTACGAACGGGGGGACGACTGAGCAGTTCTTC. Translation gives CSATNGGTTEQFF.

This clonotype was counted at least ten times. The chain links TRBV5-1 to TRBJ2-1; D is perhaps TRBD1 or TRBD2 (6 bases each). V lost 3 bases and J lost 7, with 14 bases in between. The CDR3 is made up of 14 amino acids. Looked up from germline, CDR1 is SGHRS and CDR2 is YFSETQ. The DNA of the CDR3 is TGCGCCAGCAGCTCCGGGGGCGGAGGGAATGAGCAGTTCTTC. It encodes CASSSGGGGNEQFF.

This clonotype was observed at least ten times. The rearrangement links TRBV4-2 to TRBJ2-7; TRBD1 matches at 9 bases. Germline CDR1 reads LGHNA; CDR2 reads YNFKEQ. CDR3 length equals 14 residues. V shed 5 bases, J shed 4 bases, and the junction held 6 bases outside the gene matches. The CDR3 reads CASSAGTGKYEQYF. The CDR3 nucleotides read TGTGCCAGCAGCGCCGGGACAGGGAAGTACGAGCAGTACTTC.

This clonotype has only a few counts. The chain couples TRBV7-9 to TRBJ1-1, with D perhaps TRBD1 (5 bases). V lost 5 bases, J lost 0 bases, and 16 bases lay in between. Germline CDR1 is SEHNR and CDR2 is FQNEAQ (reference sequence). CDR3 length: 16 residues. DNA for the CDR3: TGTGCCAGCAGCCCCTTGGGGGGGAACATGAACACTGAAGCTTTCTTT. Translation gives CASSPLGGNMNTEAFF.

This clonotype was seen repeatedly, ten times or more. V is TRBV30 and J is TRBJ2-7; 11 positions agree with TRBD1. CDR3 size: 15 residues. J lost 2 bases, V lost 2 bases, and 5 bases had no gene match. CDR1 is GTSNPN, CDR2 SVGIG, per germline (reference sequence). CDR3 coding DNA: TGTGCCTGGAGTCCGCGGGACAGGGGGGCCTACGAGCAGTACTTC. Translating gives CAWSPRDRGAYEQYF. Full variable domain (outside the CDR3, taken from reference TRBV30 and TRBJ2-7): SQTIHQWPATLVQPVGSPLSLECTVEGTSNPNLYWYRQAAGRGLQLLFYSVGIGQISSEVPQNLSASRPQDRQFILSSKKLLLSDSGFYLCAWSPRDRGAYEQYFGPGTRLTVT.

This clonotype turned up a few times. The chain is built from TRBV19 and TRBJ1-2; tentative D call: TRBD1 (5 bases). V was shortened by 2 bases and J by 8 bases, with 12 bases between the two germline ends. Germline V gene lookup returns CDR1 LNHDA and CDR2 SQIVND (reference sequence). CDR3 size: 13 residues. The CDR3 DNA reads TGTGCCAGTAGTATAACCTGGCGGGGCGGCTACACCTTC. Residues: CASSITWRGGYTF.